Below, one T cell receptor (beta chain) is given with its context. What it recognizes is unknown. The sample originates from a study of brain T cells in children with intractable seizures. Study-wide points: HCMV serostatus was not known, and viral specificity came from CDR3 similarity only. Pre-surgery blood may have been undersampled, hiding some clones.

Sequenced by immunoSEQ multiplex PCR; TCRdb stores in-frame clones only, minus some. This sample has 340,000 or so clones, with nearly 95% found just once. The germline CDR1 and CDR2 sequences are DFQATT and SNEGSKA (reference sequence). V lost 5 bases to trimming and J lost 13 bases; unmatched junction nucleotides: 9. The CDR3 sequence is 11 residues long. The sample's time point: blood from clinic visit 5 months post-surgery; TSC patient then seizure free. The sequenced cases were selected for having the highest brain T cell transcript signatures. Patients received at least one anti-epileptic drug before surgery.

The TCR originated in a boy under two years old with tuberous sclerosis and intractable seizures. The chain combines TRBV20-1 with TRBJ1-2; the match to TRBD1 covers 8 bases. Specimen: peripheral blood, collected roughly 5 months after surgery. CDR3 DNA sequence: TGCAGTGCTCCCGGACAGGGAGGAGGCACCTTC. Encoded protein: CSAPGQGGGTF.